The rows below give T cell receptor beta chains drawn from one sample of a study of control samples from healthy donors and cancer patients. The data were produced by immunoSEQ multiplex PCR, yet TCRdb's version contains in-frame clones alone and is incomplete. The sample holds some 120,000 clones, roughly nine tenths seen once. Sample: blood. All receptors come from a man aged 45-60 years in good health. Each CDR3 is given with its conserved first and last residue. Each record gives: V gene, J gene, clone size, D gene, CDR3 DNA, CDR3 protein. A D gene is named only where the DNA matches it firmly. Clone size is not always given. Where it is, it says once, few, many or a class for expanded clones.

TRBV4-1	TRBJ2-3	-	TRBD1	TGCGCCAGCAGCCAAGAGAGGACAGGGTGGGTAGATACGCAGTATTTT	CASSQERTGWVDTQYF
TRBV5-1	TRBJ1-1	-	TRBD1	TGCGCCAGCGGCCTAGAGGGACAGGACCCCCAGGCTGAAGCTTTCTTT	CASGLEGQDPQAEAFF
TRBV5-1	TRBJ2-2	-	TRBD1	TGCGCCAGCAGTAACCCAGGACAGGACACCGGGGAGCTGTTTTTT	CASSNPGQDTGELFF
TRBV2	TRBJ2-7	-	TRBD1	TGTGCCAGCAGTGTAGGGACAGATCACTACGAGCAGTACTTC	CASSVGTDHYEQYF
TRBV2	TRBJ1-1	-	-	TGTGCCAGCAGTGAACCGGGAGGGAACACTGAAGCTTTCTTT	CASSEPGGNTEAFF
TRBV5-1	TRBJ2-2	-	-	TGCGCCAGCAGCTCCCGAAGCGCGAACACCGGGGAGCTGTTTTTT	CASSSRSANTGELFF
TRBV11-2	TRBJ2-3	-	TRBD1	TGTGCCAGCAGCCAAGGGACAGGATCCACAGATACGCAGTATTTT	CASSQGTGSTDTQYF
TRBV11-3	TRBJ1-6	-	TRBD1	TGTGCCAGCAGCTTAGGACAGGGTGGATCACCCCTCCACTTT	CASSLGQGGSPLHF
TRBV14	TRBJ2-4	few	-	TGTGCCAGCAGCCAAGGAGGGGTGAACATTCAGTACTTC	CASSQGGVNIQYF
TRBV6-5	TRBJ2-7	few	-	TGTGCCAGCAGTTACTCGGTAACCTACGAGCAGTACTTC	CASSYSVTYEQYF
TRBV6-5	TRBJ1-5	-	-	TGTGCCAGCGACGCTCGGGGACCCAATCAGCCCCAGCATTTT	CASDARGPNQPQHF
TRBV16	TRBJ1-1	-	-	TGTGCCAGCAGCCAATCTGGGGGAAACACTGAAGCTTTCTTT	CASSQSGGNTEAFF
TRBV5-4	TRBJ2-5	once	-	TGTGCCAGCAGCCCGGGACACCAAGAGACCCAGTACTTC	CASSPGHQETQYF
TRBV6-5	TRBJ1-3	once	-	TGTGCCAGCAGCCTGAGAAACACCATATATTTT	CASSLRNTIYF
TRBV5-1	TRBJ1-1	-	-	TGCGCCAGCAGCTTCGCAGGGGCTATGAACACTGAAGCTTTCTTT	CASSFAGAMNTEAFF
TRBV20-1	TRBJ1-5	-	-	TGCAGTGCTAGTTACGGAATCGTCGGGAATCAGCCCCAGCATTTT	CSASYGIVGNQPQHF
TRBV27	TRBJ1-5	-	-	TGTGCCAGCAGTCCGCCCAATCAGCCCCAGCATTTT	CASSPPNQPQHF
TRBV10-2	TRBJ1-1	-	-	TGCGCCAGCACCACGGGCAGGTTAAGGACTGAAGCTTTCTTT	CASTTGRLRTEAFF
TRBV7-2	TRBJ1-1	-	-	TGTGCCAGCAGCTTAGACAACAGGAGATGGTCTGAAGCTTTCTTT	CASSLDNRRWSEAFF
TRBV29-1	TRBJ1-5	-	-	TGCAGCGTCCGGCAGAGCAATCAGCCCCAGCATTTT	CSVRQSNQPQHF
TRBV6-4	TRBJ1-1	-	-	TGTGCCAGCAGTGAGACTGACCCGAACACTGAAGCTTTCTTT	CASSETDPNTEAFF
TRBV3-1/TRBV3-2	TRBJ1-1	-	-	TGTGCCAGCAGCCAGGGTGTGGGAGGGAGGACTGAAGCTTTCTTT	CASSQGVGGRTEAFF
TRBV7-8	TRBJ2-6	-	-	TGTGCCAGCAGCCCCAACACGGGGGGGGCCAACGTCCTGACTTTC	CASSPNTGGANVLTF
TRBV7-2	TRBJ2-3	-	-	TGTGCCAGCAGTTTACAAGCAGATACGCAGTATTTT	CASSLQADTQYF
TRBV30	TRBJ2-5	-	-	TGTGCCTGGAGTTCCCTCGGGACGGATCAAGAGACCCAGTACTTC	CAWSSLGTDQETQYF
TRBV18	TRBJ1-3	-	TRBD1	TGTGCCAGCTCACCAGAAAACAGGGGAGGAAACACCATATATTTT	CASSPENRGGNTIYF
TRBV9	TRBJ1-4	-	-	TGTGCCAGCAGCGTAGGCAGGGCAACTAATGAAAAACTGTTTTTT	CASSVGRATNEKLFF
TRBV6-6	TRBJ2-3	-	-	TGTGCCAGCAGTTCTGACATCACAGATACGCAGTATTTT	CASSSDITDTQYF
TRBV27	TRBJ1-2	once	-	TGTGCCAGCAGTTCCTTGGGGGAGTACTATGGCTACACCTTC	CASSSLGEYYGYTF
TRBV18	TRBJ1-1	-	TRBD1	TGTGCCAGCTCACCACAACCCCTTCGGACAGGGGGCCCTGAAGCTTTCTTT	CASSPQPLRTGGPEAFF
TRBV19	TRBJ2-7	few	-	TGTGCCAGTAGTATGGGTGAACTCGGGATCCTCGAGCAGTACTTC	CASSMGELGILEQYF
TRBV7-9	TRBJ2-7	-	TRBD2	TGTGCCAGCAGCTTATTCCCTAGCGGGGCGCCCTACGAGCAGTACTTC	CASSLFPSGAPYEQYF
TRBV6-5	TRBJ1-4	-	-	TGTGCCAGCAGTTACGACGGAACTAATGAAAAACTGTTTTTT	CASSYDGTNEKLFF
TRBV10-3	TRBJ2-6	-	-	TGTGCCATCAGTTCCACCAGGGGTCTAAGCTCTGGGGCCAACGTCCTGACTTTC	CAISSTRGLSSGANVLTF
TRBV19	TRBJ1-1	-	TRBD1	TGTGCCAGTAGACCGGACAGGGGGTCTGAAGCTTTCTTT	CASRPDRGSEAFF
TRBV28	TRBJ2-4	-	TRBD1	TGTGCCAGCACTAACTGGACAGGGGAGGCCAAAAACATTCAGTACTTC	CASTNWTGEAKNIQYF
TRBV4-3	TRBJ1-1	-	TRBD1	TGCGCCAGCAGCCCTGGGACAGCTGAAGCTTTCTTT	CASSPGTAEAFF
TRBV3-1/TRBV3-2	TRBJ1-3	-	TRBD1	TGTGCCAGCAGCCTTAACAGGGGTAATACTGGAAACACCATATATTTT	CASSLNRGNTGNTIYF
TRBV5-1	TRBJ1-1	-	-	TGCGCCAGCAGCTTTGTGGCCGCGCCGAACACTGAAGCTTTCTTT	CASSFVAAPNTEAFF
TRBV6-5	TRBJ1-1	-	TRBD1	TGTGCCACCGGGACAGGGAACACTGAAGCTTTCTTT	CATGTGNTEAFF
TRBV19	TRBJ1-1	-	-	TGTGCCAGTAGATACTTGAACACTGAAGCTTTCTTT	CASRYLNTEAFF
TRBV19	TRBJ2-1	-	TRBD1	TGTGCCAGTAGTATGGGGACAGGGAGGTATGAGCAGTTCTTC	CASSMGTGRYEQFF
TRBV24-1	TRBJ1-2	-	-	TGTGCCACCAGTGATTCGGGCAGGGCAAGGGGCTACACCTTC	CATSDSGRARGYTF
TRBV5-1	TRBJ2-3	-	-	TGCGCCAGCAGCCCAGCAGGGGGGTCGACAGATACGCAGTATTTT	CASSPAGGSTDTQYF
TRBV11-2	TRBJ1-3	-	-	TGTGCCAGCAGCCTTTTTGACCGAAACACCATATATTTT	CASSLFDRNTIYF
TRBV5-1	TRBJ2-5	-	TRBD2	TGCGCCAGCAGTAAAACTAGCGGGGGCACCCAAGAGACCCAGTACTTC	CASSKTSGGTQETQYF
TRBV6-5	TRBJ2-7	-	TRBD1	TGTGCCAGCAGCCCGACAGGGCTCTCCTACGAGCAGTACTTC	CASSPTGLSYEQYF
TRBV7-6	TRBJ2-7	-	-	TGTGCCAGCAGCTCCGCCGCTGGCCGGGGGCCCTTCTCCTACGAGCAGTACTTC	CASSSAAGRGPFSYEQYF
TRBV5-6	TRBJ1-6	-	TRBD1	TGTGCCAGCAGCTCGAGGGGACAGTATAATTCACCCCTCCACTTT	CASSSRGQYNSPLHF
TRBV18	TRBJ1-5	-	-	TGTGCCAGCTCACCCTCTAAGGGGAATAATCAGCCCCAGCATTTT	CASSPSKGNNQPQHF
TRBV27	TRBJ1-6	-	TRBD1	TGTGCCAGCACCGTCACAGGGGGAGTAAGTTCACCCCTCCACTTT	CASTVTGGVSSPLHF
TRBV5-1	TRBJ2-3	-	-	TGCGCCAGCAGCTCATCGGGGCCCGGCAACACAGATACGCAGTATTTT	CASSSSGPGNTDTQYF